These 21 T cell receptor beta chains were all obtained from the same sample, sequenced in a study of shared clonotypes between healthy human individuals. Using immunoSEQ multiplex PCR, the repertoire was profiled, and TCRdb retains in-frame clones only, with some absent. The data contain roughly 1,600,000 clones, approximately 98.5% of them seen just once; the ten biggest clones take up over 0.3%. The sequenced sample consisted of naive CD4+ T cells sorted from blood. Noted subset: CD45RA+ positively selected. The source of these receptors is a man aged 25 to 45 in good health.

The chain recombines TRBV10-3 with TRBJ2-7; TRBD2 matches at 12 bases. V was clipped by 4 bases and J by 3 bases; unmatched bases: 4. The CDR3 spans 15 residues. Germline V gene sequence: CDR1 ENHRY, CDR2 SYGVKD. In DNA, the CDR3 is TGTGCCATCAGTGCGGGGACTAGCGGGCTCTACGAGCAGTACTTC. Translating it yields CAISAGTSGLYEQYF.

This chain uses TRBV7-9 with TRBJ2-5; no firm D call. The CDR3 extends over 13 amino acids. V was shortened by 2 bases and J by 2 bases, with 6 bases between the two germline ends. CDR1 is SEHNR, CDR2 FQNEAQ, per germline (reference sequence). The CDR3 here is CASSLQGQETQYF. CDR3 sequence (DNA): TGTGCCAGCAGCTTACAAGGTCAAGAGACCCAGTACTTC.

This chain links TRBV15 with TRBJ1-5; no definite D call. This CDR3 is 12 amino acids long. Trimming stripped 5 bases from V and 10 bases from J, with 12 bases between. CDR1 and CDR2 (germline): LNHNV, YYDKDF (reference sequence). CDR3 sequence: CATSPDFEPQHF. For the CDR3, the DNA is TGTGCCACCAGCCCTGACTTTGAACCCCAGCATTTT. The full variable domain, with the rest looked up from reference TRBV15 and TRBJ1-5, is DAMVIQNPRYQVTQFGKPVTLSCSQTLNHNVMYWYQQKSSQAPKLLFHYYDKDFNNEADTPDNFQSRRPNTSFCFLDIRSPGLGDTAMYLCATSPDFEPQHFGDGTRLSIL.

Here the CDR3 reads CASSGAGYRRDGYTF. In DNA, the CDR3 is TGCGCCAGCAGTGGGGCGGGGTATCGGAGGGATGGCTACACCTTC. The chain recombines TRBV10-2 with TRBJ1-2, with D unclear. Germline assignment: CDR1 WSHSY and CDR2 SAAADI. V lost 4 bases and J lost 6, with 18 bases in between. This CDR3 has 15 residues.

The chain employs TRBV9 and TRBJ2-1; perhaps D is TRBD1 or TRBD2 (5 bases each). CDR3 size: 16 residues. Germline CDR1 is SGDLS and CDR2 is YYNGEE. V lost 1 base and J 1 base, leaving 12 bases between the germline ends. This chain's CDR3 is CASSVLGDVSYNEQFF. CDR3 DNA: TGTGCCAGCAGCGTACTAGGGGACGTATCCTACAATGAGCAGTTCTTC.

The chain uses TRBV7-2 and TRBJ2-2; TRBD1 agrees at 9 bases. Unmatched junction bases numbered 10, after V lost 3 bases and J lost 5 bases. The CDR3 contains 17 residues. The germline gives CDR1 SGHTA, CDR2 FQGNSA. The DNA of the CDR3 is TGTGCCAGCAGCTTCTTAACAGGGGGCGTTGGAACCGGGGAGCTGTTTTTT. It translates to CASSFLTGGVGTGELFF.

As to this clone: Other DNA sequences within the sample encode an identical CDR3. This rearrangement joins TRBV19 to TRBJ2-7; weak D call: TRBD2 (5 bases). Germline lookup yields CDR1 LNHDA and CDR2 SQIVND (reference sequence). The V end was cut by 4 bases, the J end by 2 bases, with 9 bases between. The CDR3 sequence is 13 residues long. The CDR3 is CASSRAGTYEQYF. CDR3 in DNA: TGTGCCAGTAGTAGGGCCGGGACCTACGAGCAGTACTTC. Complete variable domain (other parts from reference TRBV19 and TRBJ2-7): DGGITQSPKYLFRKEGQNVTLSCEQNLNHDAMYWYRQDPGQGLRLIYYSQIVNDFQKGDIAEGYSVSREKKESFPLTVTSAQKNPTAFYLCASSRAGTYEQYFGPGTRLTVT.

The chain is built from TRBV28 and TRBJ2-1; D tentatively reads TRBD1 or TRBD2 (5 bases each). The CDR3 extends over 15 amino acids. Between the trimmed V and J ends, which lost 7 bases and 4 bases, there was a span of 17 bases. Germline V gene sequence: CDR1 MDHEN, CDR2 SYDVKM. CDR3 region: CASNDVPGLYNEQFF. For the CDR3, the DNA is TGTGCCAGCAACGACGTGCCGGGGCTTTACAATGAGCAGTTCTTC.

Concerning this clone: Other nucleotide sequences in the sample specify the same CDR3. The gene calls are TRBV11-2 and TRBJ2-7; 8 positions match TRBD2. CDR1 and CDR2 from the germline V gene are SGHAT and FQNNGV. This CDR3 has 14 amino acids. The ends lost 1 base at V and 3 bases at J; junction bases unmatched: 2. The CDR3 DNA is TGTGCCAGCAGCTTAGTGGCGGGGGGCTACGAGCAGTACTTC. As protein: CASSLVAGGYEQYF. Supplemented by reference TRBV11-2 and TRBJ2-7, the full variable domain reads EAGVAQSPRYKIIEKRQSVAFWCNPISGHATLYWYQQILGQGPKLLIQFQNNGVVDDSQLPKDRFSAERLKGVDSTLKIQPAKLEDSAVYLCASSLVAGGYEQYFGPGTRLTVT.

The chain uses TRBV7-2 and TRBJ2-7; 9 positions agree with TRBD2. The CDR3 is made up of 14 amino acids. Germline CDR1 and CDR2: SGHTA and FQGNSA. The J segment lost 3 bases and the V segment lost 6 bases, leaving 6 bases of the junction unmatched. This CDR3 is CASRIAGANYEQYF. CDR3 DNA sequence: TGTGCCAGCAGGATAGCGGGAGCGAACTACGAGCAGTACTTC.

The chain combines TRBV7-2 with TRBJ2-5; possible D gene TRBD2, 6 bases. V shed 5 bases and J shed 1 base, with 11 bases lying between them. From germline, CDR1 is SGHTA and CDR2 FQGNSA. The CDR3 runs to 14 residues. In nucleotides, the CDR3 is TGTGCCAGCAGCCGCGCCGGGAGCCAAGAGACCCAGTACTTC. Encoded protein: CASSRAGSQETQYF.

The chain has TRBV27 and TRBJ1-5; the match to TRBD1 covers 7 bases. Unmatched junction bases numbered 10, after V lost 5 bases and J lost 9 bases. From germline, CDR1 is MNHEY and CDR2 SMNVEV (reference sequence). This CDR3 spans 14 amino acids. This CDR3 is CASSIRQGGTPQHF. The CDR3 nucleotides read TGTGCCAGCAGTATCAGACAGGGAGGTACGCCCCAGCATTTT.

The genes are TRBV7-9 and TRBJ2-1; 9 bases match TRBD2. There are 15 residues in the CDR3. J gave up 5 bases and V 5 bases, and 7 bases lay outside the gene matches. Germline values: CDR1 SEHNR, CDR2 FQNEAQ (reference sequence). CDR3 nucleotide sequence: TGTGCCAGCAGCCCGACTAGCGGAGACAACAATGAGCAGTTCTTC. This sequence encodes CASSPTSGDNNEQFF.

The sample holds a few counts of this clone. The same CDR3 also results from other DNA sequences found in this sample. The chain links TRBV2 to TRBJ2-3; D is undetermined. Trimming took 3 bases from V and 0 from J, leaving 1 base between them. CDR1 and CDR2 from the germline V gene are SNHLY and FYNNEI. The CDR3 contains 12 residues. The CDR3 coding sequence is TGTGCCAGCAGTGAGAGCACAGATACGCAGTATTTT. Its protein is CASSESTDTQYF.

CDR3 coding DNA: TGTGCCAGCGCTTCTCGGTACACTGAAGCTTTCTTT. Its translation: CASASRYTEAFF. V and J are TRBV6-5 and TRBJ1-1; D gene ambiguous. This CDR3 region has 12 residues. V was clipped by 8 bases and J by 3 bases, with 10 bases between them. CDR1 and CDR2 from the germline V gene are MNHEY and SVGAGI.

The gene calls are TRBV5-4 and TRBJ1-2, with D possibly TRBD1 on 5 matching bases. The CDR3 is made up of 14 amino acids. Deletions cut 3 bases from V and 0 bases from J, with 9 bases between. The germline V gene encodes CDR1 SGHNT and CDR2 YYREEE (reference sequence). The CDR3 region is CASSSTGANYGYTF. Here the CDR3 DNA reads TGTGCCAGCAGCTCGACGGGGGCTAACTATGGCTACACCTTC.

The J gene is TRBJ1-5, the V gene TRBV19; no definite D call. This CDR3 is 12 amino acids long. V was pared by 4 bases and J by 6 bases, with 7 bases between. Germline values: CDR1 LNHDA, CDR2 SQIVND (reference sequence). CDR3 nucleotide sequence: TGTGCCAGTAGTACTACAAGTCAGCCCCAGCATTTT. Its translation is CASSTTSQPQHF.

CDR3 protein: CASSFPDTPQDGYTF. The CDR3, as DNA: TGTGCCAGCAGCTTTCCAGATACCCCACAGGATGGCTACACCTTC. This rearrangement joins TRBV7-9 to TRBJ1-2; weak D call: TRBD1 (5 bases). CDR1 is SEHNR, CDR2 FQNEAQ, per germline (reference sequence). This CDR3 region has 15 residues. The ends were cut back, 3 bases at V and 6 bases at J, with 17 bases in the middle.

The chain recombines TRBV28 with TRBJ2-3, with 8 bases identical to TRBD1. V was clipped by 6 bases and J by 2 bases; unmatched bases: 10. The CDR3 is made up of 16 amino acids. Germline assignment: CDR1 MDHEN and CDR2 SYDVKM. CDR3 in DNA: TGTGCCAGCAGGCGTACCGGGACAGGCTACACAGATACGCAGTATTTT. Protein sequence: CASRRTGTGYTDTQYF.

The chain joins TRBV18 to TRBJ2-4; a weak D match, TRBD1 (5 bases). V was clipped by 3 bases and J by 0 bases, with 9 bases between them. Germline V lookup: CDR1 KGHSH, CDR2 LQKENI. The CDR3 consists of 15 residues. As DNA, the CDR3 is TGTGCCAGCTCACCCCGGACATTAGCCAAAAACATTCAGTACTTC. It translates to CASSPRTLAKNIQYF. The full variable domain, completed using reference TRBV18 and TRBJ2-4, is NAGVMQNPRHLVRRRGQEARLRCSPMKGHSHVYWYRQLPEEGLKFMVYLQKENIIDESGMPKERFSAEFPKEGPSILRIQQVVRGDSAAYFCASSPRTLAKNIQYFGAGTRLSVL.

The chain uses TRBV5-4 and TRBJ2-7, with TRBD2 identical over 7 bases. This CDR3 comprises 15 residues. Trimming cost V 0 bases and J 2 bases; bases outside gene matches: 5. The germline V gene encodes CDR1 SGHNT and CDR2 YYREEE (reference sequence). The CDR3 sequence is CASSLGTGGTYEQYF. Here the CDR3 DNA reads TGTGCCAGCAGCTTGGGGACGGGGGGAACCTACGAGCAGTACTTC.